This T cell receptor (beta chain) stems from a study of T cells in Graves' hyperthyroidism and ophthalmopathy. About the study: Peripheral blood draws took place at initial diagnosis, ahead of any treatment.

Overall study results and limits: The blood repertoire included most of the expanded thyroid clonotypes above 0.001.

TCR beta CDR3 regions were amplified from RNA transcripts. HTBI primers drove first-round RT-PCR of the TCR CDR3. From the multiplex PCR reads, TCRdb called clonotypes with MiXCR, one entry per CDR3 protein. The table records around 500,000 distinct CDR3 sequences, about 15% of them present only once. Thyroid ultrasound and orbital computed tomography, with clinical symptoms and serum thyroxine and TRAb, informed diagnoses. Germline V lookup: CDR1 SGHAT, CDR2 FQNNGV. V lost 10 bases to trimming and J lost 2 bases, with 8 bases between them. CDR3 length: 11 amino acids. Many counts were recorded for this clonotype. Its antigen is not known.

The sequenced sample consisted of blood. This TCR was recovered from a woman in her twenties or thirties with Graves' ophthalmopathy. The chain joins TRBV11-2 to TRBJ2-5; possibly TRBD2 for D (6 bases). The CDR3 loop reads CATGGQETQYF. The CDR3 nucleotides read TGTGCCACTGGGGGGCAAGAGACCCAGTACTTC.